At least ten counts were recorded for the clone carrying this TCR beta chain. Researchers took RNA transcripts and amplified the TCR beta CDR3 regions from them. A first-round RT-PCR of the TCR CDR3 used the HTBI primer set. TCRdb fed the multiplex PCR reads into MiXCR, producing one record per CDR3 protein. The table lists some 440,000 distinct CDR3 sequences, 15% to 19% of them singletons. The data stem from a study of T cells in Graves' hyperthyroidism and ophthalmopathy. Trimming took off 8 bases at V and 2 bases at J, with 9 bases between the two ends. The length of the CDR3 is 12 residues. CDR1 and CDR2 (germline): MDHEN, SYDVKM. The PBMCs were taken from around 10 ml of fresh peripheral blood.

The sequenced material came from blood. The TCR originated in a woman in her late teens or twenties with Graves' hyperthyroidism. The chain recombines TRBV28 with TRBJ1-2; D uncertain. The CDR3 sequence: CASRGPNYGYTF. The CDR3 DNA reads as TGTGCCAGCCGAGGGCCGAACTATGGCTACACCTTC.